This is a list of T cell receptor beta chains from one sample in a study of OX40 agonist ivuxolimab in advanced cancers. TCRdb's table, derived via immunoSEQ multiplex PCR, lists solely in-frame clones and lacks some. Of around 19,000 clones listed, 85% to 90% are singletons. Sequences were derived from CD4+ or CD8+ T cells sorted from blood, sampled in a trial of the OX40 agonist ivuxolimab. These receptors all stem from an adult with an advanced solid tumor such as melanoma, head and neck, liver or kidney cancer. Each CDR3 is given with its conserved first and last residue. D genes are given only for firm matches. For some rows the clone size is stated as once, few or many, or as a class when expanded; others skip it.

clone size: -; D gene: -; J gene: TRBJ1-1; V gene: TRBV28; CDR3 DNA: TGTGCCAGCAGTTTAACCCCCTCAAACACTGAAGCTTTCTTT; CDR3 protein: CASSLTPSNTEAFF
clone size: -; D gene: -; J gene: TRBJ2-1; V gene: TRBV2; CDR3 DNA: TGTGCCAGCAGTGACCCCGAGGGCAGGGTATGGAATGAGCAGTTCTTC; CDR3 protein: CASSDPEGRVWNEQFF
clone size: -; D gene: TRBD2; J gene: TRBJ2-1; V gene: TRBV27; CDR3 DNA: TGTGCCAGCAGTGGACTAGCGGGATCCTACAATGAGCAGTTCTTC; CDR3 protein: CASSGLAGSYNEQFF
clone size: large; D gene: -; J gene: TRBJ1-4; V gene: TRBV7-9; CDR3 DNA: TGTGCCAGCACCGCGGGGGGAGAAAAACTGTTTTTT; CDR3 protein: CASTAGGEKLFF
clone size: -; D gene: TRBD1; J gene: TRBJ1-1; V gene: TRBV19; CDR3 DNA: TGTGCCAGTAGTATTAATATTGGGACAGTGAACACTGAAGCTTTCTTT; CDR3 protein: CASSINIGTVNTEAFF
clone size: -; D gene: TRBD2; J gene: TRBJ2-1; V gene: TRBV2; CDR3 DNA: TGTGCCAGCAGTAACCCGACTAGCGGGGGGGCCACTGAGCAGTTCTTC; CDR3 protein: CASSNPTSGGATEQFF
clone size: -; D gene: TRBD1; J gene: TRBJ2-7; V gene: TRBV9; CDR3 DNA: TGTGCCAGCAGCGTCCGGGACAGCTCCTACGAGCAGCACTTC; CDR3 protein: CASSVRDSSYEQHF
clone size: -; D gene: -; J gene: TRBJ1-2; V gene: TRBV9; CDR3 DNA: TGTGCCAGCAGCGTAGAGGGTACGGCCTATGGCTACACCTTC; CDR3 protein: CASSVEGTAYGYTF
clone size: -; D gene: TRBD2; J gene: TRBJ2-7; V gene: TRBV6-1; CDR3 DNA: TGTGCCAGCATCCCGACTAGCGGGGGGGCCTACGAGCAGTACTTC; CDR3 protein: CASIPTSGGAYEQYF
clone size: once; D gene: -; J gene: TRBJ2-7; V gene: TRBV13; CDR3 DNA: TGTGCCAGCAGCCTGGGTTTTGGAGACGAGCAGTACTTC; CDR3 protein: CASSLGFGDEQYF
clone size: -; D gene: TRBD1; J gene: TRBJ2-3; V gene: TRBV5-1; CDR3 DNA: TGCGCCAGCAGCTGGACAGGCGACTCCACAGATACGCAGTATTTT; CDR3 protein: CASSWTGDSTDTQYF
clone size: -; D gene: TRBD1; J gene: TRBJ2-7; V gene: TRBV5-6; CDR3 DNA: TGTGCCAGCAGCTTGTGCTCGTCAGGGGGCTGCGAGCAGTACTTC; CDR3 protein: CASSLCSSGGCEQYF
clone size: -; D gene: -; J gene: TRBJ1-1; V gene: TRBV14; CDR3 DNA: TGTGCCAGCAGCCAAGTGGAGCGTTACACTGAAGCTTTCTTT; CDR3 protein: CASSQVERYTEAFF